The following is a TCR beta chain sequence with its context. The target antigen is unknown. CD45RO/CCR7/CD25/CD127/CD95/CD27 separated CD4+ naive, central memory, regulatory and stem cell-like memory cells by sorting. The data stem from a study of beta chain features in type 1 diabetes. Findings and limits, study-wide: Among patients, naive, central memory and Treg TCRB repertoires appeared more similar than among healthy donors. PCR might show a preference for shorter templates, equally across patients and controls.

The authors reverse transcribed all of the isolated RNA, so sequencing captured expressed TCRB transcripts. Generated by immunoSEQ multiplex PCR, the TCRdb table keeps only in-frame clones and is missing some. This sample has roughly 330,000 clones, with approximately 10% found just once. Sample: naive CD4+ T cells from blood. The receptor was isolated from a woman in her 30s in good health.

As DNA, the CDR3 is TGTGCCAGCAGCTTAGGGCTAGCGGGGTACGAGCAGTACTTC. It encodes CASSLGLAGYEQYF. This chain uses TRBV7-9 with TRBJ2-7; TRBD2 matches 9 bases. Trimming took 1 base from V and 4 from J; bases not matched to a gene: 2. Germline loops: CDR1 SEHNR, CDR2 FQNEAQ (reference sequence). This CDR3 has 14 residues.